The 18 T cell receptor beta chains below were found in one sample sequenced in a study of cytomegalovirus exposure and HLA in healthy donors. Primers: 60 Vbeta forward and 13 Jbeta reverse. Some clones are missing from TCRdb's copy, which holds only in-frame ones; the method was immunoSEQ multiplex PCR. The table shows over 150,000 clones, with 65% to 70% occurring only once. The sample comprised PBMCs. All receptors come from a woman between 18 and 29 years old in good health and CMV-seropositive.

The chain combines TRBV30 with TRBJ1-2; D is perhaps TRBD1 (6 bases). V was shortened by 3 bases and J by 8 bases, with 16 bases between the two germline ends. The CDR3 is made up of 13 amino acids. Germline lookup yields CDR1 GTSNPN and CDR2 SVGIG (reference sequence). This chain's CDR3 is CAWSSSGTRGYTF. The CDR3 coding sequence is TGTGCCTGGAGCTCCTCCGGGACACGGGGCTACACCTTC.

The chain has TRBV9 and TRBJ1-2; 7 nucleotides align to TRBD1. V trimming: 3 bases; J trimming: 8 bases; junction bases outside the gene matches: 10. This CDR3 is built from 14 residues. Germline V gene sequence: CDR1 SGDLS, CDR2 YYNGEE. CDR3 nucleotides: TGTGCCAGCAGCGCCGAACAGGGGCTAAGGGGCTACACCTTC. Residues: CASSAEQGLRGYTF.

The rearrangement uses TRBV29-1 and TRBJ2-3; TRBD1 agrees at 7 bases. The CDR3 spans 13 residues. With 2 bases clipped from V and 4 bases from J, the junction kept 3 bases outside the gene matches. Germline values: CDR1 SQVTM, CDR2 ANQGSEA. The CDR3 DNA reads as TGCAGCGTTGAAAGGGGGCGCCCAGATACGCAGTATTTT. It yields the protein CSVERGRPDTQYF.

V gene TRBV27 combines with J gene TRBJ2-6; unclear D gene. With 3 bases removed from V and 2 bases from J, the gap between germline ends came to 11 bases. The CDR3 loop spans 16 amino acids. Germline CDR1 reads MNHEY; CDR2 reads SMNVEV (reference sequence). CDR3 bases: TGTGCCAGCAGTTTGTCCCTTCGTCCTGGGGCCAACGTCCTGACTTTC. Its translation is CASSLSLRPGANVLTF. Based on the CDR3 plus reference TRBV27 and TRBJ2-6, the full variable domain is EAQVTQNPRYLITVTGKKLTVTCSQNMNHEYMSWYRQDPGLGLRQIYYSMNVEVTDKGDVPEGYKVSRKEKRNFPLILESPSPNQTSLYFCASSLSLRPGANVLTFGAGSRLTVL.

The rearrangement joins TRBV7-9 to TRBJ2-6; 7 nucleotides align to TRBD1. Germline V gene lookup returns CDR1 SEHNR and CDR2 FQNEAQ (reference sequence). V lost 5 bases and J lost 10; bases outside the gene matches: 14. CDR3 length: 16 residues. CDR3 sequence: CASSLRQGKSVNVLTF. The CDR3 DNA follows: TGTGCCAGCAGCCTCCGACAGGGTAAATCCGTGAACGTCCTGACTTTC.

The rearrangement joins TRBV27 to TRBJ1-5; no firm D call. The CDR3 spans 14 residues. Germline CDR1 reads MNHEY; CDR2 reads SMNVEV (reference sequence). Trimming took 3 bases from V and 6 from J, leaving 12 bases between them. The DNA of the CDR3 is TGTGCCAGCAGTTTTGGAGACGGGATTCAGCCCCAGCATTTT. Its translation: CASSFGDGIQPQHF.

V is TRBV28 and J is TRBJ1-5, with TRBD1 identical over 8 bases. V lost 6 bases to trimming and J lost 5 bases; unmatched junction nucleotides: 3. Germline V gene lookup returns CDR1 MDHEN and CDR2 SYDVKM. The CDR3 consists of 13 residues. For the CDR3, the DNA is TGTGCCAGCAGGGACAGGGCATATCAGCCCCAGCATTTT. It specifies CASRDRAYQPQHF.

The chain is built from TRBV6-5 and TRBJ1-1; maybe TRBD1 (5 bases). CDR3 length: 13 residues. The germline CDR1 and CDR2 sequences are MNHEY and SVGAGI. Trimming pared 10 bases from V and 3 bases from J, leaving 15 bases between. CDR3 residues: CATAMGGHTEAFF. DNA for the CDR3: TGTGCCACCGCGATGGGGGGTCACACTGAAGCTTTCTTT.

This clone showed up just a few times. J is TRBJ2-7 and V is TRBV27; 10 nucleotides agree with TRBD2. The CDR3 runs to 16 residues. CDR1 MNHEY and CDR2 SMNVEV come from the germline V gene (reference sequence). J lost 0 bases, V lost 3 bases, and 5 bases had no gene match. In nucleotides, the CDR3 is TGTGCCAGCAGTTTTTCAGGACTAGCGGTCTCCTACGAGCAGTACTTC. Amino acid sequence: CASSFSGLAVSYEQYF.

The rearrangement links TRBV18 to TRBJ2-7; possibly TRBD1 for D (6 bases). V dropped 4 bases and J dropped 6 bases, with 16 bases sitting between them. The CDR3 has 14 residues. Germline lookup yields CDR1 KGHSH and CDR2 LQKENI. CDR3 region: CASSQRQGQGEQYF. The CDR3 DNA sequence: TGTGCCAGCTCACAAAGGCAGGGGCAGGGCGAGCAGTACTTC.

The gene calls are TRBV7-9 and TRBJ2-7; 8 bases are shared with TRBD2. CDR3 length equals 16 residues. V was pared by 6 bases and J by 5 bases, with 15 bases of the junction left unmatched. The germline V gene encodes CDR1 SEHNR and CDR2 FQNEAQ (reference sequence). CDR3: CASRGASGRLQDEQYF. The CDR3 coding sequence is TGTGCCAGCAGAGGAGCAAGCGGGAGATTGCAGGACGAGCAGTACTTC.

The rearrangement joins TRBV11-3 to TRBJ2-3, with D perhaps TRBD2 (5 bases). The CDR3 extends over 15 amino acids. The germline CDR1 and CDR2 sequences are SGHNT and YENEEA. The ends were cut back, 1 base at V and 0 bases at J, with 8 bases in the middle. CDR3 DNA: TGTGCCAGCAGCTTAGGACGGGGTAGCACAGATACGCAGTATTTT. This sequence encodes CASSLGRGSTDTQYF.

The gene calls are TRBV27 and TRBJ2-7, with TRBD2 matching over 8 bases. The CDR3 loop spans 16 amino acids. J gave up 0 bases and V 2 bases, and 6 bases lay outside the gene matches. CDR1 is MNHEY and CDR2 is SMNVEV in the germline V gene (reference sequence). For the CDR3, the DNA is TGTGCCAGCAGTTTAGGGCGGGGGGCCTTCTCCTACGAGCAGTACTTC. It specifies CASSLGRGAFSYEQYF.

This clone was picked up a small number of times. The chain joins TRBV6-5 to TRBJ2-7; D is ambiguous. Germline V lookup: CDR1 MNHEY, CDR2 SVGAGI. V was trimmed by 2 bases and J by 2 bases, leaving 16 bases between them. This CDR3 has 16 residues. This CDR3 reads CASSYHSRMYPYEQYF. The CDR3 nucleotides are TGTGCCAGCAGTTACCATTCGCGAATGTACCCCTACGAGCAGTACTTC.

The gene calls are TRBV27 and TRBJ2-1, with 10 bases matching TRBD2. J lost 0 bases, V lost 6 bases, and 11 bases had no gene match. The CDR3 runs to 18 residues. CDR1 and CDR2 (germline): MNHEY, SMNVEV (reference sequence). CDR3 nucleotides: TGTGCCAGCAGCTTTGGGCTAGCGGGAGTAGGCTCCTACAATGAGCAGTTCTTC. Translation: CASSFGLAGVGSYNEQFF.

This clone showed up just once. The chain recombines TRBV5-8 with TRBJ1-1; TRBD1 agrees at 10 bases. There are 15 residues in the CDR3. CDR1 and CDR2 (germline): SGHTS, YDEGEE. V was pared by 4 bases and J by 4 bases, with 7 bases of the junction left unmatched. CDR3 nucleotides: TGTGCCAGCAGCCCCGGGACAGGGGTGTTCACTGAAGCTTTCTTT. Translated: CASSPGTGVFTEAFF.

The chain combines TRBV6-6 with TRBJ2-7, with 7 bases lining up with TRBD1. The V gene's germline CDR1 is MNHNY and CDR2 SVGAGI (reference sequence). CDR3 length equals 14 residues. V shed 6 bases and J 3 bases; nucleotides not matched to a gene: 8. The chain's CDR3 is CASRSQGRGYEQYF. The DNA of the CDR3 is TGTGCCAGCAGATCACAGGGGCGAGGCTACGAGCAGTACTTC.

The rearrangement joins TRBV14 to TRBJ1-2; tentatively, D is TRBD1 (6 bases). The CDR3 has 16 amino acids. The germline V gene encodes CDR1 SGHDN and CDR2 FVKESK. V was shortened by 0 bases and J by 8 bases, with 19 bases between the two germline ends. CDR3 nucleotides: TGTGCCAGCAGCCAAGATAGCAGGGGATATTCTGGGGGCTACACCTTC. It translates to CASSQDSRGYSGGYTF.